This entry lists 23 T cell receptor beta chains sequenced from one sample in a study of cytomegalovirus exposure and HLA in healthy donors (dated by TCRdb to about 2017). Library creation used the immunoSEQ multiplex PCR assay. For the multiplex PCR, a mixture combining 60 forward primers for TCR Vbeta segments and 13 reverse primers for TCR Jbeta segments was used. Sourced from immuneACCESS, this table was stored by TCRdb with only in-frame sequences that have V and J called. A share of the clones is absent; for the studies checked, an unresolved V gene accounts for under half, and the remainder has no known explanation. In this sample's table one finds some 140,000 clones. 2% of the sample comes from the top ten. The sample consisted of PBMCs. All receptors derive from a woman in her fifties or sixties in good health and CMV-seronegative.

This chain joins TRBV18 and TRBJ2-3, with TRBD2 matching 10 bases. This CDR3 is 15 amino acids long. Germline V gene sequence: CDR1 KGHSH, CDR2 LQKENI. V lost 3 bases to trimming and J lost 5 bases; unmatched junction nucleotides: 5. The DNA for the CDR3 is TGTGCCAGCTCACCCCAAGCGGGGGGGCAAGATACGCAGTATTTT. This gives the protein CASSPQAGGQDTQYF.

V usage is TRBV27 and J usage is TRBJ2-5, with no clear D. The V and J ends lost 4 bases and 1 base respectively, with 13 bases between them. The CDR3 runs 15 residues. Looked up from germline, CDR1 is MNHEY and CDR2 is SMNVEV (reference sequence). The CDR3: CASSSLTAVQETQYF. The DNA for the CDR3 is TGTGCCAGCAGTTCCCTGACGGCGGTCCAAGAGACCCAGTACTTC.

This sequence joins TRBV10-3 and TRBJ1-3; D gene uncertain. Germline CDR1 and CDR2: ENHRY and SYGVKD. Trimming left V 4 bases short and J 1 base short, with 11 bases between. CDR3 size: 15 residues. The CDR3 DNA sequence: TGTGCCATCAGTGGAGGGCGACCATCTGGAAACACCATATATTTT. It codes for CAISGGRPSGNTIYF.

V is TRBV6-1 and J is TRBJ2-7, with D maybe TRBD2 (5 bases). The V and J ends lost 6 bases and 6 bases respectively, with 18 bases between them. Per the germline V gene, CDR1 is MNHNS and CDR2 is SASEGT. CDR3 length: 14 amino acids. CDR3 loop: CASRAQEGLSEQYF. The DNA for the CDR3 is TGTGCCAGCAGGGCACAAGAGGGTCTATCCGAGCAGTACTTC.

The J gene is TRBJ2-7, the V gene TRBV4-2, with TRBD1 matching over 7 bases. This CDR3 contains 13 residues. Germline values: CDR1 LGHNA, CDR2 YNFKEQ. Losses at the gene ends were 8 bases for V and 0 bases for J; bases not matched to a gene: 4. CDR3 residues: CASLGQDSYEQYF. The CDR3 DNA reads as TGTGCCAGCCTTGGACAGGACTCCTACGAGCAGTACTTC.

The chain combines TRBV6-5 with TRBJ2-7; D is possibly TRBD1 (6 bases). This CDR3 is 15 amino acids long. The V end was cut by 0 bases, the J end by 3 bases, with 12 bases between. CDR1 and CDR2 from the germline V gene are MNHEY and SVGAGI. The CDR3 sequence is CASSYSMMDSYEQYF. For the CDR3, the DNA is TGTGCCAGCAGTTACTCGATGATGGACAGCTACGAGCAGTACTTC.

The chain couples TRBV4-2 to TRBJ1-5; TRBD1 agrees at 11 bases. Germline V gives CDR1 LGHNA, CDR2 YNFKEQ. The CDR3 sequence is 18 residues long. With V trimmed by 0 bases and J by 6 bases, 10 bases remained unmatched. For the CDR3, the DNA is TGTGCCAGCAGCCAAGAGCTTCGTAGGACAGGGGGCTTTCAGCCCCAGCATTTT. Amino acids: CASSQELRRTGGFQPQHF.

CDR3 sequence (DNA): TGTGCCAGCAGGAATATAGGGACTAGAGGCGAGCAGTACTTC. It codes for CASRNIGTRGEQYF. The rearrangement links TRBV6-5 to TRBJ2-7; 8 bases line up with TRBD2. The V gene end was trimmed by 6 bases and the J gene end by 6 bases; junction bases not matched to a gene: 10. Per the germline V gene, CDR1 is MNHEY and CDR2 is SVGAGI. This CDR3 region has 14 residues.

The rearrangement links TRBV28 to TRBJ2-2; D remains ambiguous. Germline assignment: CDR1 MDHEN and CDR2 SYDVKM. Trimming took 3 bases from V and 5 from J, leaving 4 bases between them. This CDR3 has 12 amino acids. The CDR3 region has the DNA TGTGCCAGCAGTTTGAGGACCGGGGAGCTGTTTTTT. Translation gives CASSLRTGELFF. Looking up the rest from reference TRBV28 and TRBJ2-2 gives the full variable domain: DVKVTQSSRYLVKRTGEKVFLECVQDMDHENMFWYRQDPGLGLRLIYFSYDVKMKEKGDIPEGYSVSREKKERFSLILESASTNQTSMYLCASSLRTGELFFGEGSRLTVL.

The chain uses TRBV5-1 and TRBJ2-4, with D possibly TRBD2 on 6 matching bases. Trimming cost V 4 bases and J 4 bases, with 21 bases left between them. This CDR3 is built from 17 residues. The germline V gene encodes CDR1 SGHRS and CDR2 YFSETQ. CDR3 residues: CASSPYSRDLEKNIQYF. In nucleotides, the CDR3 is TGCGCCAGCAGCCCCTACTCCCGGGACTTAGAAAAAAACATTCAGTACTTC.

V is TRBV10-3 and J is TRBJ1-1; D is undetermined. The CDR3 runs 13 residues. The germline gives CDR1 ENHRY, CDR2 SYGVKD. Trimming removed 6 bases from V and 3 bases from J, with 11 bases in between. CDR3 DNA: TGTGCCATCAGGCAAGACCTAGACACTGAAGCTTTCTTT. Its protein is CAIRQDLDTEAFF.

This chain links TRBV2 with TRBJ1-5; possibly TRBD1 for D (5 bases). Germline CDR1 reads SNHLY; CDR2 reads FYNNEI. V gave up 6 bases and J gave up 6 bases, with 18 bases separating them. The CDR3 length is 15 residues. DNA of the CDR3: TGTGCCAGCAGGGAGACAGTACTTGGGTTTCAGCCCCAGCATTTT. Encoded protein: CASRETVLGFQPQHF. The full variable domain, its missing parts supplied by reference TRBV2 and TRBJ1-5, is EPEVTQTPSHQVTQMGQEVILRCVPISNHLYFYWYRQILGQKVEFLVSFYNNEISEKSEIFDDQFSVERPDGSNFTLKIRSTKLEDSAMYFCASRETVLGFQPQHFGDGTRLSIL.

The chain couples TRBV6-6 to TRBJ2-7; possibly TRBD2 for D (5 bases). Germline-derived CDR1 and CDR2 are MNHNY and SVGAGI (reference sequence). The V end lost 6 bases, the J end lost 7 bases, and 16 bases lay between the germline ends. The CDR3 consists of 13 residues. In DNA, the CDR3 is TGTGCCAGCAGGACGGACGCGGACTGGGAGCAGTACTTC. This codes for CASRTDADWEQYF.

The gene calls are TRBV10-2 and TRBJ1-5; D is unclear. This CDR3 comprises 12 residues. CDR1 is WSHSY and CDR2 is SAAADI in the germline V gene. V was trimmed by 10 bases and J by 0 bases, leaving 7 bases between them. Here the CDR3 reads CATGYSNQPQHF. The CDR3 DNA is TGCGCCACGGGGTATAGCAATCAGCCCCAGCATTTT.

The chain links TRBV25-1 to TRBJ2-7; D is uncertain. The V end was cut by 6 bases, the J end by 0 bases, with 12 bases between. The CDR3 loop spans 14 amino acids. Germline V gives CDR1 MGHDK, CDR2 SYGVNS. The CDR3 sequence: CASRRCLRSYEQYF. The CDR3 DNA reads TGTGCCAGCAGGAGATGCCTTCGCTCCTACGAGCAGTACTTC.

The gene calls are TRBV27 and TRBJ1-1; D unclear. Trimming removed 3 bases at V and 1 base at J, with 15 bases between. From germline, CDR1 is MNHEY and CDR2 SMNVEV (reference sequence). This CDR3 region has 16 residues. In DNA form, the CDR3 reads TGTGCCAGCAGTTTCTTGGGAACAAGCGGGAACACTGAAGCTTTCTTT. The encoded protein is CASSFLGTSGNTEAFF.

This sequence joins TRBV28 and TRBJ2-3; D may be TRBD2 (6 bases). Germline values: CDR1 MDHEN, CDR2 SYDVKM. The CDR3 contains 17 residues. Trimming shortened V by 3 bases and J by 0 bases, and 16 bases separated the two germline ends. The CDR3 nucleotides read TGTGCCAGCAGTTTGGGCATAGCGGAACCTAGCACAGATACGCAGTATTTT. It translates to CASSLGIAEPSTDTQYF. The full variable domain, with the rest looked up from reference TRBV28 and TRBJ2-3, is DVKVTQSSRYLVKRTGEKVFLECVQDMDHENMFWYRQDPGLGLRLIYFSYDVKMKEKGDIPEGYSVSREKKERFSLILESASTNQTSMYLCASSLGIAEPSTDTQYFGPGTRLTVL.

The chain employs TRBV7-6 and TRBJ2-3; 10 positions agree with TRBD2. The J segment lost 1 base and the V segment lost 5 bases, leaving 9 bases of the junction unmatched. The CDR3 contains 17 residues. In germline, CDR1 is SGHVS, CDR2 FNYEAQ. CDR3 residues: CASSPPSGTSGTDTQYF. The DNA of the CDR3 is TGTGCCAGCAGCCCCCCAAGTGGGACTAGCGGCACAGATACGCAGTATTTT.

The DNA of the CDR3 is TGTGCCAGCAACTCTTGGCCTAACAGGGGCCCTGGAAACACCATATATTTT. Its translation is CASNSWPNRGPGNTIYF. The chain couples TRBV5-8 to TRBJ1-3; 7 nucleotides align to TRBD1. This CDR3 is 17 amino acids long. With V trimmed by 6 bases and J by 2 bases, 14 bases remained unmatched. From germline, CDR1 is SGHTS and CDR2 YDEGEE.

The chain links TRBV11-3 to TRBJ2-1; D is perhaps TRBD2 (6 bases). V shed 5 bases and J shed 6 bases, with 23 bases lying between them. Germline V gene lookup returns CDR1 SGHNT and CDR2 YENEEA. The CDR3 has 17 residues. The CDR3 sequence is CASSPDFRAGLGNEQFF. The CDR3 bases are TGTGCCAGCAGCCCGGACTTCCGTGCGGGGCTGGGCAATGAGCAGTTCTTC.

The CDR3 protein is CASSGRPGLAGGPSYNEQFF. In nucleotides, the CDR3 is TGTGCCAGCAGCGGAAGACCGGGACTAGCGGGAGGGCCGTCCTACAATGAGCAGTTCTTC. This chain uses TRBV9 with TRBJ2-1, with 16 positions matching TRBD2. The CDR3 runs to 20 residues. CDR1 is SGDLS, CDR2 YYNGEE, per germline. V gave up 3 bases and J gave up 1 base; unmatched junction bases: 10.

The CDR3 region is CASDPGLALYEQYF. The CDR3 nucleotides are TGTGCCAGCGACCCGGGACTAGCCCTCTACGAGCAGTACTTC. The V call is TRBV6-1, the J call TRBJ2-7; TRBD2 aligns across 9 bases. Germline loops: CDR1 MNHNS, CDR2 SASEGT. CDR3 length equals 14 residues. V shed 8 bases and J 3 bases; nucleotides not matched to a gene: 8.

The rearrangement joins TRBV10-3 to TRBJ2-6; D perhaps matches TRBD1 (6 bases). CDR1 ENHRY and CDR2 SYGVKD come from the germline V gene. This CDR3 is built from 17 residues. Trimming left V 8 bases short and J 2 bases short, with 19 bases between. CDR3 sequence reads: CAIPRDKSAPGANVLTF. The CDR3 nucleotides read TGTGCCATCCCCAGGGACAAATCCGCTCCTGGGGCCAACGTCCTGACTTTC.